This TCR beta chain was sequenced for a study of molecular identifiers for immune sequencing clone quantification. The V gene's germline CDR1 is MNHNS and CDR2 SASEGT. V was cut by 6 bases and J by 8 bases, with 14 bases left in between. The CDR3 has 14 residues. MiXCR, applied by TCRdb to the PCR reads, yields one record per CDR3 protein. The profile shows approximately 550,000 distinct CDR3 sequences, roughly 25% of them singletons. Sorted naive CD8 T cells, roughly 19,000 to 1,100,000, were sequenced from 10%, 30% or 50% RNA. CD8+CD4-CCR7+CD45RA+ cells were sorted as naive CD8 T cells. There are a few counts of this clonotype.

This clonotype originated in a human donor in good health. Some libraries in this study had Jurkat cell RNA spiked in. The rearrangement uses TRBV6-1 and TRBJ1-6; no clear D. Sequencing used naive CD8+ T cells from blood, with Jurkat cell RNA spiked in. This sample's subset: FACS-sorted CD8+CD4-CCR7+CD45RA+ naive T cells. CDR3 loop: CASSPLVPDSPLHF. CDR3 coding DNA: TGTGCCAGCAGCCCACTGGTTCCCGATTCACCCCTCCACTTT.